The rows below give T cell receptor beta chains drawn from one sample of a study of shared clonotypes between healthy human individuals. Data came from immunoSEQ multiplex PCR; TCRdb stores just in-frame clones and leaves some out. Among about 1.5 million clones listed, roughly 97% were seen once. The sample taken for sequencing was naive CD4+ T cells sorted from blood. Source of these receptors: a man younger than 45 in good health. CDR3s include the opening cysteine and the closing phenylalanine or tryptophan. The D gene is left open where the match is weak. The size entry is marked missing in some rows and otherwise reads once, few, many or a size class.

D,V,J,size,CDR3,DNA
.,TRBV5-6,TRBJ2-7,.,CASSLAGRDLGHEQYF,TGTGCCAGCAGCTTGGCCGGCCGGGACCTTGGCCACGAGCAGTACTTC
.,TRBV5-4,TRBJ2-1,.,CASSHGGFTGEQFF,TGTGCCAGCAGCCACGGAGGATTTACGGGTGAGCAGTTCTTC
.,TRBV18,TRBJ2-7,.,CASSPAGFEQYF,TGTGCCAGCTCACCGGCGGGTTTCGAGCAGTACTTC
.,TRBV5-1,TRBJ2-3,.,CASSSGLSARTDTQYF,TGCGCCAGCAGCTCTGGACTATCTGCCCGCACAGATACGCAGTATTTT
.,TRBV4-1,TRBJ2-5,.,CASSQDLSGEVQETQYF,TGCGCCAGCAGCCAAGATTTGAGCGGAGAAGTACAAGAGACCCAGTACTTC
.,TRBV28,TRBJ2-7,.,CASSSGTTNYEQYF,TGTGCCAGCAGTTCCGGGACAACCAACTACGAGCAGTACTTC
.,TRBV4-1,TRBJ2-1,.,CASSQEGLARYNEQFF,TGCGCCAGCAGCCAAGAGGGATTAGCTCGCTACAATGAGCAGTTCTTC
.,TRBV11-2,TRBJ2-1,.,CASSLGPTDYNEQFF,TGTGCCAGCAGTCTGGGCCCGACAGACTACAATGAGCAGTTCTTC
.,TRBV29-1,TRBJ2-1,.,CSVENRTVGQFF,TGCAGCGTTGAGAATCGGACAGTAGGGCAGTTCTTC
TRBD1,TRBV4-3,TRBJ2-5,.,CASSQGQGTGTQYF,TGCGCCAGCAGCCAAGGACAGGGAACGGGGACCCAGTACTTC
.,TRBV18,TRBJ2-7,.,CASSPRTGEQYF,TGTGCCAGCTCACCACGAACTGGGGAGCAGTACTTC
TRBD2,TRBV5-4,TRBJ2-1,.,CASSVDSGGRQFF,TGTGCCAGCAGCGTGGATAGCGGGGGCCGGCAGTTCTTC
.,TRBV27,TRBJ1-2,.,CASSLFVTLMLRGYTF,TGTGCCAGCAGTTTATTTGTGACACTAATGTTACGTGGCTACACCTTC
TRBD1,TRBV18,TRBJ1-3,.,CASSLQGRSGNTIYF,TGTGCCAGCTCACTACAGGGGAGGAGTGGAAACACCATATATTTT
.,TRBV27,TRBJ2-4,.,CASSLSHGRGAKNIQYF,TGTGCCAGCAGTTTATCGCACGGCCGTGGGGCCAAAAACATTCAGTACTTC
.,TRBV25-1,TRBJ1-1,.,CASSETGGWATEAFF,TGTGCCAGCAGTGAAACCGGAGGGTGGGCCACTGAAGCTTTCTTT
.,TRBV28,TRBJ1-2,.,CASSLYQYDYGYTF,TGTGCCAGCAGTTTATATCAGTACGACTATGGCTACACCTTC
.,TRBV25-1,TRBJ2-1,.,CASSRERSVYNEQFF,TGTGCCAGCAGCAGAGAGAGGAGCGTGTACAATGAGCAGTTCTTC
TRBD1,TRBV6-5,TRBJ1-2,.,CASRYRGMAGGYTF,TGTGCCAGCAGGTACAGGGGAATGGCTGGCGGCTACACCTTC
.,TRBV19,TRBJ2-1,.,CASSIGGGASSYNEQFF,TGTGCCAGTAGTATTGGGGGTGGCGCGAGCTCCTACAATGAGCAGTTCTTC
.,TRBV6-5,TRBJ1-3,.,CASSYTGSGNTIYF,TGTGCCAGCAGTTACACGGGCTCTGGAAACACCATATATTTT
TRBD2,TRBV19,TRBJ2-7,.,CASSIAGEGDEQYF,TGTGCCAGTAGTATAGCTGGGGAGGGCGACGAGCAGTACTTC
.,TRBV29-1,TRBJ2-7,.,CSVEGRREAVHEQYF,TGCAGCGTTGAAGGTCGGAGGGAGGCGGTCCACGAGCAGTACTTC
TRBD1,TRBV6-5,TRBJ1-1,.,CASRTGGTTEAFF,TGTGCCAGCAGGACAGGGGGCACCACTGAAGCTTTCTTT
.,TRBV5-1,TRBJ2-1,.,CASSLGGRTYNEQFF,TGCGCCAGCAGCTTGGGCGGGCGAACCTACAATGAGCAGTTCTTC
.,TRBV4-3,TRBJ2-1,once,CASSQGHRSWDNEQFF,TGCGCCAGCAGCCAAGGACACCGGAGTTGGGACAATGAGCAGTTCTTC
.,TRBV6-5,TRBJ2-1,.,CASSFLPLYNEQFF,TGTGCCAGTTCGTTCCTCCCCCTCTACAATGAGCAGTTCTTC
.,TRBV7-2,TRBJ2-1,.,CASSPYEGEQFF,TGTGCCAGCAGCCCCTATGAAGGTGAGCAGTTCTTC
.,TRBV28,TRBJ2-7,.,CASSYGGIGYEQYF,TGTGCCAGCAGTTATGGGGGAATAGGCTACGAGCAGTACTTC
TRBD1,TRBV5-1,TRBJ2-7,.,CASRRDSRSFGEQYF,TGCGCCAGCAGACGGGACAGCCGGAGTTTTGGCGAGCAGTACTTC
TRBD2,TRBV10-3,TRBJ2-1,.,CAISAGTSGYNEQFF,TGTGCCATCAGCGCCGGGACTAGCGGCTACAATGAGCAGTTCTTC
.,TRBV7-3,TRBJ1-3,.,CASSLTPEGRPGNTIYF,TGTGCCAGCAGCTTAACGCCGGAAGGGAGGCCTGGAAACACCATATATTTT
.,TRBV18,TRBJ2-7,.,CASSPPGSYEQYF,TGTGCCAGCTCACCACCGGGGAGTTACGAGCAGTACTTC
.,TRBV7-5,TRBJ2-7,.,CARLERVGEQYF,TGTGCCCGCCTAGAAAGGGTGGGCGAGCAGTACTTC
.,TRBV20-1,TRBJ2-7,.,CSGIVVYEQYF,TGCAGTGGGATTGTCGTCTACGAGCAGTACTTC
TRBD1,TRBV7-2,TRBJ2-7,.,CASSLRQGSGEQYF,TGTGCCAGCAGCTTAAGACAGGGGTCGGGGGAGCAGTACTTC
.,TRBV25-1,TRBJ2-5,.,CASSASRIRGGSQYF,TGTGCCAGCAGTGCAAGCCGAATTAGAGGCGGGTCCCAGTACTTC
.,TRBV2,TRBJ1-5,.,CASRNRDFNQPQHF,TGTGCCAGCAGAAACAGGGATTTCAATCAGCCCCAGCATTTT
TRBD1,TRBV2,TRBJ2-1,.,CASPGTGEFNEQFF,TGTGCCAGTCCCGGGACAGGGGAGTTCAATGAGCAGTTCTTC
.,TRBV11-1,TRBJ2-7,.,CASSLPHRGYEQYF,TGTGCCAGCAGCTTACCACATAGGGGCTACGAGCAGTACTTC
.,TRBV18,TRBJ2-2,.,CASSPPNISPNTGELFF,TGTGCCAGCTCACCACCTAACATAAGCCCGAACACCGGGGAGCTGTTTTTT
.,TRBV27,TRBJ2-1,.,CASSLLPRFGGFYNEQFF,TGTGCCAGCAGTTTATTACCCCGTTTTGGGGGTTTCTACAATGAGCAGTTCTTC
.,TRBV7-4,TRBJ1-1,.,CASLDGRWLTEAFF,TGTGCCAGCCTTGACGGGCGATGGCTCACTGAAGCTTTCTTT
TRBD2,TRBV11-2,TRBJ2-7,.,CASSLEPGGSAGGSSYEQYF,TGTGCCAGCAGCTTAGAGCCAGGGGGCTCAGCGGGAGGGTCCTCCTACGAGCAGTACTTC
.,TRBV2,TRBJ2-2,.,CASSESGRAGELFF,TGTGCCAGCAGTGAGAGCGGGCGGGCCGGGGAGCTGTTTTTT
TRBD2,TRBV9,TRBJ2-1,.,CASSPRAGRYNEQFF,TGTGCCAGCAGTCCAAGAGCGGGACGTTACAATGAGCAGTTCTTC
.,TRBV5-4,TRBJ2-5,.,CASSLGTGRETQYF,TGTGCCAGCAGCTTGGGTACCGGCCGGGAGACCCAGTACTTC
TRBD2,TRBV7-9,TRBJ2-1,.,CASSPRTRGDEQFF,TGTGCCAGCAGCCCGAGGACGCGGGGGGATGAGCAGTTCTTC
.,TRBV7-6,TRBJ2-2,few,CASSYRVNTGELFF,TGTGCCAGCAGCTACAGGGTGAACACCGGGGAGCTGTTTTTT
TRBD2,TRBV5-1,TRBJ2-7,.,CASSPSGSSYEQYF,TGCGCCAGCTCCCCAAGCGGGAGCTCCTACGAGCAGTACTTC